The entry that follows covers one TCR beta chain sequence. The sample comes from a study of control samples from healthy donors and cancer patients. Trimming cost V 3 bases and J 3 bases, with 12 bases left between them. Germline CDR1 reads SGHDN; CDR2 reads FVKESK. This CDR3 has 14 amino acids. Assay: immunoSEQ multiplex PCR; the TCRdb copy retains only in-frame clones and omits some. The sample includes more than 100,000 clones, just over 90% of them seen just once. The sequence came from a woman younger than 35 in good health. The sample consisted of blood. V is TRBV14 and J is TRBJ2-7, with D unclear. CDR3 sequence: CASSQGIGVYEQYF. DNA for the CDR3: TGTGCCAGCAGCCAGGGTATAGGTGTCTACGAGCAGTACTTC.